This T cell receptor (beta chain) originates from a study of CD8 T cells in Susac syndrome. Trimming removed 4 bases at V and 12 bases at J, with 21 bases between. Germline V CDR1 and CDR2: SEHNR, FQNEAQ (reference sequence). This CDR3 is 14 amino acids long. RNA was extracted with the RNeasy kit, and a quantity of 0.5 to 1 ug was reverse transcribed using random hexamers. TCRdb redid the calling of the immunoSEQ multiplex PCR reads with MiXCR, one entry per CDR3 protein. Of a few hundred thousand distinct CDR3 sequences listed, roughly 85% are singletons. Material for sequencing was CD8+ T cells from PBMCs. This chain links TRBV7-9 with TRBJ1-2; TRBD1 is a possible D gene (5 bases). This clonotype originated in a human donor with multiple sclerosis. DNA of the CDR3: TGTGCCAGCAGCTCAGAGGGATTAATAGGGGCGCACACCTTC. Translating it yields CASSSEGLIGAHTF.